Here is one T cell receptor beta chain with its context. The source of the sample is a study of shared clonotypes between healthy human individuals. Healthy adults negative for HIV, lacking recent acute infections or vaccinations, served as donors. Germline CDR1 reads MGHRA; CDR2 reads YSYEKL. The J segment lost 3 bases and the V segment lost 5 bases, leaving 13 bases of the junction unmatched. This CDR3 region has 16 residues. The unsorted PBMC replicate PCRs were performed with 300 ng DNA, tens of thousands of T cell genomes. Per the original methods: Junction-only sequences without quality scores were provided by ImmunoSEQ, so filtering was different. Libraries were prepared by immunoSEQ multiplex PCR; TCRdb keeps only in-frame clonotypes and omits some of them. That table supplies the V and J calls and clone size; D and trimming were determined from the DNA. The sample carries about 480,000 clones, 79% recorded once.

This receptor was taken from a woman in her forties in good health. Some clones in this sample may be carry-over from other donors' samples. J is TRBJ2-7 and V is TRBV4-1, with TRBD1 matching 7 bases. Sequenced material: PBMCs. CDR3 bases: TGCGCCAGCAGCACCACTTCGACAGGGAAGTACTACGAGCAGTACTTC. It specifies CASSTTSTGKYYEQYF.